This TCR beta chain stems from a study of blood T cells in healthy people across ages. Overall study results and limits: Higher diversity and more naive CD4+ cells were features of long-lived donors, compared to aged donors. TCR beta diversity correlated strongly with naive T cell percentage.

The sample, about 10 milliliters of peripheral blood, was drawn from each donor. This clonotype was counted only a few times. Antigen specificity is unknown. Sample-barcoded 5' priming and a J-beta primer mix drove a second PCR of roughly 7 to 11 cycles. All cDNA molecules were each tagged by a template-switch adaptor with 12 random nucleotides. TCRdb redid the calling of the 5' RACE reads with MiXCR, one entry per CDR3 protein. Seen here are around 850,000 distinct CDR3 sequences, 35% to 40% observed once, and the top ten hold 10% to 15%. Trimming left V 5 bases short and J 3 bases short, with 16 bases between. The CDR3 length is 16 residues.

The sequence derives from a man between 18 and 29 years old in good health. Material: blood. The chain links TRBV12-3 or TRBV12-4 to TRBJ1-4; no clear D. The CDR3 region is CASSAAGSSANEKLFF. In DNA form, the CDR3 reads TGTGCCAGCAGTGCCGCCGGGAGTTCGGCTAATGAAAAACTGTTTTTT.